This T cell receptor beta chain was profiled in a study of CD8 T cells in Susac syndrome. RNA amounts of about 0.5 to 1 ug underwent reverse transcription with random hexamers. TCR beta CDR3 was amplified by immunoSEQ multiplex PCR. This amplification extended across 54 Vbeta and 13 Jbeta segments. From the immunoSEQ multiplex PCR reads, TCRdb called clonotypes with MiXCR, one entry per CDR3 protein. Counted here are 250,000 to 300,000 distinct CDR3 sequences, 70% to 90% occurring once; the ten biggest clones make up around 0.18%. Germline CDR1 reads MNHEY; CDR2 reads SVGEGT. The CDR3 runs to 15 residues. J gave up 7 bases and V 6 bases, and 11 bases lay outside the gene matches. The study sequenced TCR beta in blood CD8+ and CD4+ T cells. Negative isolation was used for CD8+ and CD4+ T cells, and FACS enrichment was applied to TEMRA cells.

Input material: CD8+ T cells from PBMCs. V and J are TRBV6-2 or TRBV6-3 and TRBJ2-4, with 8 bases that match TRBD2. This clonotype was sampled from a human donor with multiple sclerosis. The CDR3 here is CASREVGLDLNIQYF. DNA for the CDR3: TGTGCCAGCAGGGAGGTGGGACTAGATTTGAACATTCAGTACTTC.